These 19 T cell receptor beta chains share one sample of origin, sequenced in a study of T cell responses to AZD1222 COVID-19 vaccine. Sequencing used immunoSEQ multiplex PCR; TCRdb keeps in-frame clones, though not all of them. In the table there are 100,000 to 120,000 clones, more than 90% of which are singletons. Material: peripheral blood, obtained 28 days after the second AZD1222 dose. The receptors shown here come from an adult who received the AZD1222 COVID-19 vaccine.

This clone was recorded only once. The CDR3 spells CASSQGDTYEQYF. The CDR3 coding sequence is TGTGCCAGCAGTCAGGGCGACACCTACGAGCAGTACTTC. This chain connects TRBV6-2 or TRBV6-3 to TRBJ2-7, with a possible D match to TRBD1 (5 bases). V was clipped by 5 bases and J by 2 bases, with 10 bases between them. The CDR3 is 13 amino acids. Germline lookup yields CDR1 MNHEY and CDR2 SVGEGT.

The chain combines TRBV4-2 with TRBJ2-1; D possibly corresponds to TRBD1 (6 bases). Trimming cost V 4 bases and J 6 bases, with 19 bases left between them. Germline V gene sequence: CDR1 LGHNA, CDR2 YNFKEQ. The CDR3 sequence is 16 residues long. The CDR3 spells CASSPRGQGKINEQFF. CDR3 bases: TGTGCCAGCAGCCCCCGAGGGCAGGGGAAAATCAATGAGCAGTTCTTC.

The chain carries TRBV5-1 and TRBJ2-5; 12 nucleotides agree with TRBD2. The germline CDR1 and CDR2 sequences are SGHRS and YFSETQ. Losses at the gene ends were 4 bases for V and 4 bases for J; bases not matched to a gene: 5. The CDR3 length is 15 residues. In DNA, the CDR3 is TGCGCCAGCAGCCCTACTAGCGGGGGGCCAGAGACCCAGTACTTC. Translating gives CASSPTSGGPETQYF.

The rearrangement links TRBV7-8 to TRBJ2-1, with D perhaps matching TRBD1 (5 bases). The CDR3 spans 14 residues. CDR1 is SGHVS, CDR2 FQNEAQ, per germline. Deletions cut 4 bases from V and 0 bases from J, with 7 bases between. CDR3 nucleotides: TGTGCCAGCAGCTACGACAGCTCCTACAATGAGCAGTTCTTC. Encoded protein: CASSYDSSYNEQFF. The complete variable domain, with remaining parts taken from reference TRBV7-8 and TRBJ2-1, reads GAGVSQSPRYKVAKRGQDVALRCDPISGHVSLFWYQQALGQGPEFLTYFQNEAQLDKSGLPSDRFFAERPEGSVSTLKIQRTQQEDSAVYLCASSYDSSYNEQFFGPGTRLTVL.

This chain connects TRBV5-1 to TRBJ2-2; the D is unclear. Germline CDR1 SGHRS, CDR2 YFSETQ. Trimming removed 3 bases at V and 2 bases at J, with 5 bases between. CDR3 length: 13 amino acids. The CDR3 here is CASSYRNTGELFF. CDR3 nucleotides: TGCGCCAGCAGCTACAGAAACACCGGGGAGCTGTTTTTT.

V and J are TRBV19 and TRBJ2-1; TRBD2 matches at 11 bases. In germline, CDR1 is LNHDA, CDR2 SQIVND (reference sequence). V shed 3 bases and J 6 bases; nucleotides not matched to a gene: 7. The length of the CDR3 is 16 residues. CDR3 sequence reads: CASSIETSGVLNEQFF. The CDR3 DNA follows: TGTGCCAGTAGTATTGAGACTAGCGGGGTTCTCAATGAGCAGTTCTTC. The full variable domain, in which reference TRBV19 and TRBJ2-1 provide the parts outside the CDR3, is DGGITQSPKYLFRKEGQNVTLSCEQNLNHDAMYWYRQDPGQGLRLIYYSQIVNDFQKGDIAEGYSVSREKKESFPLTVTSAQKNPTAFYLCASSIETSGVLNEQFFGPGTRLTVL.

CDR3: CASSLGISSGNTIYF. CDR3 nucleotides: TGTGCCAGCAGCTTAGGCATTAGCTCTGGAAACACCATATATTTT. The V call is TRBV5-4, the J call TRBJ1-3; D gene ambiguous. The ends were cut back, 2 bases at V and 0 bases at J, with 9 bases in the middle. The germline V gene encodes CDR1 SGHNT and CDR2 YYREEE (reference sequence). The CDR3 spans 15 residues.

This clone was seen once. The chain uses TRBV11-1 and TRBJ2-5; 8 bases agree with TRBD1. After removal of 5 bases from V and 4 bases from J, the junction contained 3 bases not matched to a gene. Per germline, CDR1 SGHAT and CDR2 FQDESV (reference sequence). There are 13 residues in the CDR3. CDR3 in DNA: TGTGCCAGCAGCATGACAGGGGCAGAGACCCAGTACTTC. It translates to CASSMTGAETQYF.

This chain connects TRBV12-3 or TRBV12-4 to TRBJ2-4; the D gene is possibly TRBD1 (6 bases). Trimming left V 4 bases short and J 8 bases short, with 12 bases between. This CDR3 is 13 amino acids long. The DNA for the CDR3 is TGTGCCAGCAGTTACAGGGAGAAAGACATTCAGTACTTC. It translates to CASSYREKDIQYF.

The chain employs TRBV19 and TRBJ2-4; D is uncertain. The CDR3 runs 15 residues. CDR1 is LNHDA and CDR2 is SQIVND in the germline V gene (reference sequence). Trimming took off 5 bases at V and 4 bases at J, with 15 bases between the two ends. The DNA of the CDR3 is TGTGCCAGTAGTGCGCAAGGTCTTGAGAAAAACATTCAGTACTTC. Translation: CASSAQGLEKNIQYF. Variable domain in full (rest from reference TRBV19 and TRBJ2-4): DGGITQSPKYLFRKEGQNVTLSCEQNLNHDAMYWYRQDPGQGLRLIYYSQIVNDFQKGDIAEGYSVSREKKESFPLTVTSAQKNPTAFYLCASSAQGLEKNIQYFGAGTRLSVL.

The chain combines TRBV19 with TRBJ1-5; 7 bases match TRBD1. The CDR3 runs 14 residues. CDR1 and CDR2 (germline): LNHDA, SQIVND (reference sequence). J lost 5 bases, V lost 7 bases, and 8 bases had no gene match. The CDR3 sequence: CASTTGAYYQPQHF. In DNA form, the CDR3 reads TGTGCCAGTACCACAGGGGCATACTATCAGCCCCAGCATTTT. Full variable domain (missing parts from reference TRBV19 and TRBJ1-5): DGGITQSPKYLFRKEGQNVTLSCEQNLNHDAMYWYRQDPGQGLRLIYYSQIVNDFQKGDIAEGYSVSREKKESFPLTVTSAQKNPTAFYLCASTTGAYYQPQHFGDGTRLSIL.

The CDR3 protein is CASSLDSGVRTDTQYF. Written as DNA, the CDR3 is TGTGCCAGCAGCTTAGATAGCGGGGTCCGCACAGATACGCAGTATTTT. The chain is built from TRBV7-8 and TRBJ2-3; 8 nucleotides line up with TRBD2. The CDR3 is 16 amino acids. Per germline, CDR1 SGHVS and CDR2 FQNEAQ. V trimming: 1 base; J trimming: 1 base; junction bases outside the gene matches: 4.

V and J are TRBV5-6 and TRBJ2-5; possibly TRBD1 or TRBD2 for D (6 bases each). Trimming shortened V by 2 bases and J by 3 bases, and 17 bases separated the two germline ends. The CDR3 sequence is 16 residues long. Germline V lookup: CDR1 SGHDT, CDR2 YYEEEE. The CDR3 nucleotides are TGTGCCAGCAGCTTAGGGGTTAGGGGGGCCGAAGAGACCCAGTACTTC. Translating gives CASSLGVRGAEETQYF.

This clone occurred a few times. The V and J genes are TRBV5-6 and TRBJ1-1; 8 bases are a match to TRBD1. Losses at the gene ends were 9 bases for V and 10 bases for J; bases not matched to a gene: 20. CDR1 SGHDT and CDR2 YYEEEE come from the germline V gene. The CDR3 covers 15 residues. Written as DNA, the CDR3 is TGTGCCACCAAGCGAGCTGACAGGGGCCGAGACCGAGCTTTCTTT. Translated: CATKRADRGRDRAFF.

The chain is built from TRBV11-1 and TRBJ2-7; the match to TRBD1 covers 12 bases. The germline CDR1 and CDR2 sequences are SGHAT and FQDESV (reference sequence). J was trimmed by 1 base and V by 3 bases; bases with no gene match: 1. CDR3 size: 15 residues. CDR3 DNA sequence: TGTGCCAGCAGCTTGGGACAGGGGGCTTCCTACGAGCAGTACTTC. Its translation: CASSLGQGASYEQYF. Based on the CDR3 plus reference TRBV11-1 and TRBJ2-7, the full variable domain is EAEVAQSPRYKITEKSQAVAFWCDPISGHATLYWYRQILGQGPELLVQFQDESVVDDSQLPKDRFSAERLKGVDSTLKIQPAELGDSAMYLCASSLGQGASYEQYFGPGTRLTVT.

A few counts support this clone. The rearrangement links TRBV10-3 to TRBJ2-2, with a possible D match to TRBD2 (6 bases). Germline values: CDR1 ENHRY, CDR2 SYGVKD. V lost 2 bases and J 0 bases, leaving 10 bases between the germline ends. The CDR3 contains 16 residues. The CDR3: CAISETGGTNTGELFF. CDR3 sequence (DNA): TGTGCCATCAGTGAGACCGGCGGGACGAACACCGGGGAGCTGTTTTTT.

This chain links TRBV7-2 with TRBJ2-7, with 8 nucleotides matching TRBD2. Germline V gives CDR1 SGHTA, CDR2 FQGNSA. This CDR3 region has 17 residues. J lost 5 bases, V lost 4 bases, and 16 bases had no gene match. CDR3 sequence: CASSWAPVAGGLDEQYF. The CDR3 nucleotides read TGTGCCAGCAGCTGGGCCCCTGTGGCGGGGGGATTAGACGAGCAGTACTTC.

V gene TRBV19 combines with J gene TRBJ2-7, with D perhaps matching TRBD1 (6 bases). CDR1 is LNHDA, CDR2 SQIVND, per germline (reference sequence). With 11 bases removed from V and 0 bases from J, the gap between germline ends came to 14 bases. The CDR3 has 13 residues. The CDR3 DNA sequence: TGTGCCGGGATACAGGGCCGCTCCTACGAGCAGTACTTC. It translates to CAGIQGRSYEQYF. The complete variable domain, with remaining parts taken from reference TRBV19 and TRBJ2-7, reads DGGITQSPKYLFRKEGQNVTLSCEQNLNHDAMYWYRQDPGQGLRLIYYSQIVNDFQKGDIAEGYSVSREKKESFPLTVTSAQKNPTAFYLCAGIQGRSYEQYFGPGTRLTVT.

The CDR3 loop is CASSQFRGPGWPQHF. The CDR3 coding sequence is TGCGCCAGCAGCCAGTTCAGGGGGCCGGGCTGGCCCCAGCATTTT. The V gene is TRBV4-3, the J gene TRBJ1-5; 8 bases map to TRBD1. V trimming: 3 bases; J trimming: 9 bases; junction bases outside the gene matches: 10. The V gene's germline CDR1 is LGHNA and CDR2 YSLEER. The CDR3 spans 15 residues.